This TCR beta chain was captured by sequencing in a study of blood T cell repertoires in COVID-19. The junction had 5 bases not matched to a gene; V was cut back by 7 bases and J by 4 bases. Germline V gene lookup returns CDR1 MDHEN and CDR2 SYDVKM. The CDR3 spans 14 residues. Measured with immunoSEQ multiplex PCR; TCRdb has only the in-frame clones, and not every one. The table has around 46,000 clones, about 88% seen once; the top ten hold under 6%. The sequenced material came from peripheral blood. V is TRBV28 and J is TRBJ2-5, with 11 positions matching TRBD2. This TCR was recovered from a man aged 35 to 55 with active COVID-19. The CDR3, as DNA: TGTGCCAGCACCCTAGCGGGAGGAGGAGAGACCCAGTACTTC. Protein sequence: CASTLAGGGETQYF.